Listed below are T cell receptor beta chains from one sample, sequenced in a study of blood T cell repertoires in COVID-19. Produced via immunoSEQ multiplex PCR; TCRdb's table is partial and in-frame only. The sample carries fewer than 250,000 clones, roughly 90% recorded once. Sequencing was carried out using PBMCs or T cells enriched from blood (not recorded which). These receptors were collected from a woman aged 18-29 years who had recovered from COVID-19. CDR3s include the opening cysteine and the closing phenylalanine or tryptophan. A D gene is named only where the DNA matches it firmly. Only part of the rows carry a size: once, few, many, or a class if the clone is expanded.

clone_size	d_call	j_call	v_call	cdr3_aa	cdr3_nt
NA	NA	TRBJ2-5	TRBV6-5	CASNRVQETQYF	TGTGCCAGCAACAGGGTCCAAGAGACCCAGTACTTC
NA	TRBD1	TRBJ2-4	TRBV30	CAWNPGGPDIQYF	TGTGCCTGGAATCCAGGGGGCCCCGACATTCAGTACTTC
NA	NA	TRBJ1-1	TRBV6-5	CASSYWGQNTEAFF	TGTGCCAGCAGTTACTGGGGCCAGAACACTGAAGCTTTCTTT
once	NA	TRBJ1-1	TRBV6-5	CASSPEYNTEAFF	TGTGCCAGCAGTCCAGAATATAACACTGAAGCTTTCTTT
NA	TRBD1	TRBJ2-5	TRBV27	CASSAIDRGRETQYF	TGTGCCAGCAGTGCCATCGACAGGGGCAGAGAGACCCAGTACTTC
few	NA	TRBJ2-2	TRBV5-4	CASKGGGATGELFF	TGTGCCAGCAAAGGTGGGGGGGCCACCGGGGAGCTGTTTTTT
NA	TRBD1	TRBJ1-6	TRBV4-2	CASSQRTGASPLHF	TGTGCCAGCAGCCAAAGGACAGGGGCTTCACCCCTCCACTTT
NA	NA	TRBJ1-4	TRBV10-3	CAISVSGEKLFF	TGTGCCATAAGTGTGTCCGGGGAAAAACTGTTTTTT
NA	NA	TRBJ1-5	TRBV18	CASSLQGGQPQHF	TGTGCCAGCTCACTTCAGGGTGGTCAGCCCCAGCATTTT
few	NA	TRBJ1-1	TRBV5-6	CASSPGVAEAFF	TGTGCCAGCAGCCCCGGGGTCGCTGAAGCTTTCTTT
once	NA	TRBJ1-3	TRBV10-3	CAISESGSSSGNTIYF	TGTGCCATCAGTGAGAGTGGATCTAGCTCTGGAAACACCATATATTTT
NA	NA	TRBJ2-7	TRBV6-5	CASMGRLAYEQYF	TGTGCCAGCATGGGCAGGCTTGCCTACGAGCAGTACTTC
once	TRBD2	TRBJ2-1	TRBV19	CASSLLGGAREQFF	TGTGCCAGTAGTCTCCTCGGGGGGGCCCGGGAGCAGTTCTTC